Each of the 29 T cell receptor beta chains below was sequenced from the same sample in a study of cytomegalovirus exposure and HLA in healthy donors. Primers included in the PCR were 60 Vbeta and 13 Jbeta primers. TCRdb's copy holds only in-frame clones and misses some; the assay was immunoSEQ multiplex PCR. In the table there are around 130,000 clones, approximately 82% of which are singletons. Sequencing was performed on PBMCs. The receptors were gathered from a man in his fifties or sixties in good health and CMV-seronegative.

The chain combines TRBV4-1 with TRBJ2-5; D is perhaps TRBD2 (5 bases). Looked up from germline, CDR1 is MGHRA and CDR2 is YSYEKL. CDR3 length: 18 residues. V lost 3 bases to trimming and J lost 1 base, with 21 bases between them. The CDR3 here is CASSHRIGGRSFQETQYF. The CDR3 DNA reads TGCGCCAGCAGCCACAGAATCGGCGGGCGAAGCTTCCAAGAGACCCAGTACTTC.

V gene TRBV6-1 combines with J gene TRBJ1-6, with D maybe TRBD1 (5 bases). The V gene's germline CDR1 is MNHNS and CDR2 SASEGT. V shed 0 bases and J shed 10 bases, with 16 bases lying between them. The CDR3 extends over 16 amino acids. The CDR3 DNA reads TGTGCCAGCAGTGAAGCGGGGGAGGCCCCACGGTCACCCCTCCACTTT. It yields the protein CASSEAGEAPRSPLHF.

The rearrangement joins TRBV4-2 to TRBJ2-7; TRBD2 aligns across 11 bases. With V trimmed by 1 base and J by 5 bases, 10 bases remained unmatched. This CDR3 is 17 amino acids long. Per germline, CDR1 LGHNA and CDR2 YNFKEQ. CDR3 nucleotide sequence: TGTGCCAGCAGCCAAGCCTTTCTAGCGGGGGGACGGAACGAGCAGTACTTC. It codes for CASSQAFLAGGRNEQYF.

The chain uses TRBV2 and TRBJ2-7; 7 bases line up with TRBD1. The CDR3 extends over 12 amino acids. Germline V gives CDR1 SNHLY, CDR2 FYNNEI. Losses at the gene ends were 4 bases for V and 10 bases for J; bases not matched to a gene: 7. CDR3 loop: CASSGDSLLQYF. The CDR3 bases are TGTGCCAGCAGTGGGGACAGTCTCCTTCAGTACTTC.

The gene calls are TRBV9 and TRBJ1-5, with TRBD1 matching over 8 bases. The V gene's germline CDR1 is SGDLS and CDR2 YYNGEE. V gave up 3 bases and J gave up 5 bases; unmatched junction bases: 1. The CDR3 consists of 13 residues. The CDR3 here is CASSEQGDQPQHF. The DNA for the CDR3 is TGTGCCAGCAGCGAACAGGGGGATCAGCCCCAGCATTTT.

The chain links TRBV7-9 to TRBJ2-5; 7 nucleotides align to TRBD1. After removal of 5 bases from V and 5 bases from J, the junction contained 8 bases not matched to a gene. The germline CDR1 and CDR2 sequences are SEHNR and FQNEAQ (reference sequence). The CDR3 has 14 residues. The CDR3 nucleotides are TGTGCCAGCAGCACGGACAGGTTATCTGAGACCCAGTACTTC. Amino acids: CASSTDRLSETQYF.

This chain links TRBV4-3 with TRBJ2-7; 7 bases agree with TRBD1. The CDR3 runs 15 residues. Germline V gene lookup returns CDR1 LGHNA and CDR2 YSLEER. V gave up 2 bases and J gave up 5 bases; unmatched junction bases: 9. The CDR3 DNA reads as TGCGCCAGCAGCCAATTAGAGGGGGCGCGGGACGAGCAGTACTTC. Translation gives CASSQLEGARDEQYF.

The V call is TRBV5-6, the J call TRBJ1-1; D perhaps matches TRBD1 (5 bases). The germline V gene encodes CDR1 SGHDT and CDR2 YYEEEE. V gave up 4 bases and J gave up 0 bases, with 13 bases separating them. This CDR3 contains 15 residues. CDR3 DNA: TGTGCCAGCAGCCCGGGACTTACTATGAACACTGAAGCTTTCTTT. Its protein is CASSPGLTMNTEAFF.

In its sample, this clone was seen a few times. This chain uses TRBV5-1 with TRBJ2-1; 7 bases are a match to TRBD1. Germline V CDR1 and CDR2: SGHRS, YFSETQ. The J segment lost 0 bases and the V segment lost 4 bases, leaving 10 bases of the junction unmatched. The CDR3 sequence is 17 residues long. CDR3 loop: CASSPGVGGISYNEQFF. The CDR3 DNA reads as TGCGCCAGCAGCCCAGGCGTAGGGGGCATCTCCTACAATGAGCAGTTCTTC.

The chain links TRBV6-1 to TRBJ1-4; D possibly corresponds to TRBD1 (5 bases). The CDR3 is 14 residues long. Germline CDR1 is MNHNS and CDR2 is SASEGT. V lost 3 bases and J lost 4, with 9 bases in between. CDR3 region: CASSEGRDNEKLFF. CDR3 bases: TGTGCCAGCAGTGAGGGCAGGGATAATGAAAAACTGTTTTTT.

The chain links TRBV7-3 to TRBJ2-3; D is possibly TRBD2 (5 bases). There are 15 residues in the CDR3. Germline V gene sequence: CDR1 SGHTA, CDR2 FQGTGA. Between the trimmed V and J ends, which lost 4 bases and 2 bases, there was a span of 13 bases. This CDR3 is CASSSGLLTTDTQYF. The CDR3 DNA reads TGTGCCAGCAGCTCCGGACTTCTAACCACAGATACGCAGTATTTT.

This clone appeared once. The V call is TRBV29-1, the J call TRBJ1-2, with D possibly being TRBD1 (5 bases). Trimming removed 1 base from V and 4 bases from J, with 19 bases in between. CDR1 is SQVTM and CDR2 is ANQGSEA in the germline V gene. The CDR3 is made up of 16 amino acids. The CDR3, as DNA: TGCAGCGTTGAAGGATCTAGCCAGGGAGGGGCCTATGGCTACACCTTC. This sequence encodes CSVEGSSQGGAYGYTF.

V and J are TRBV15 and TRBJ2-2; possibly TRBD2 for D (5 bases). The CDR3 consists of 13 residues. V was trimmed by 1 base and J by 5 bases, leaving 5 bases between them. The germline gives CDR1 LNHNV, CDR2 YYDKDF (reference sequence). The CDR3 loop is CATSRGGTGELFF. The CDR3 bases are TGTGCCACCAGCAGAGGAGGGACCGGGGAGCTGTTTTTT.

V gene TRBV7-8 combines with J gene TRBJ2-5; 9 nucleotides line up with TRBD1. Germline trimming cut 1 base from V and 12 bases from J; bases unmatched to any gene: 3. Germline-derived CDR1 and CDR2 are SGHVS and FQNEAQ. The CDR3 is made up of 12 amino acids. CDR3 loop: CASSLGRDREYF. The CDR3 DNA is TGTGCCAGCAGCTTAGGGAGGGACAGGGAGTACTTC.

The J gene is TRBJ1-5, the V gene TRBV2; the match to TRBD1 covers 8 bases. This CDR3 has 14 residues. Losses at the gene ends were 5 bases for V and 4 bases for J; bases not matched to a gene: 4. The germline V gene has CDR1 SNHLY and CDR2 FYNNEI. CDR3 nucleotides: TGTGCCAGCAGTCTTGACAGGGGAAATCAGCCCCAGCATTTT. Amino acids: CASSLDRGNQPQHF.

The gene calls are TRBV6-1 and TRBJ2-3; 9 positions agree with TRBD2. The CDR3 extends over 15 amino acids. Per germline, CDR1 MNHNS and CDR2 SASEGT. Trimming at V came to 6 bases and at J to 4 bases, leaving 8 bases not matched to a gene. The CDR3 is CASRPEAGGSDTQYF. CDR3 nucleotide sequence: TGTGCCAGCAGACCCGAAGCGGGGGGCTCAGATACGCAGTATTTT.

This chain joins TRBV2 and TRBJ1-5; the D is unclear. Germline CDR1 and CDR2: SNHLY and FYNNEI. CDR3 length equals 12 residues. V lost 7 bases, J lost 5 bases, and 9 bases lay in between. The CDR3 DNA is TGTGCCAGCAATCTCCAGTATCAGCCCCAGCATTTT. The encoded protein is CASNLQYQPQHF.

The chain couples TRBV25-1 to TRBJ1-2; D gene uncertain. The CDR3 spans 14 residues. The V and J ends lost 4 bases and 2 bases respectively, with 11 bases between them. Germline CDR1 and CDR2: MGHDK and SYGVNS. CDR3 sequence reads: CASSGEPLNYGYTF. In DNA form, the CDR3 reads TGTGCCAGCAGTGGTGAACCACTCAACTATGGCTACACCTTC.

This chain joins TRBV5-6 and TRBJ2-3; D is unresolved. The V and J ends lost 4 bases and 2 bases respectively, with 14 bases between them. Germline V gene data show CDR1 as SGHDT and CDR2 as YYEEEE. This CDR3 has 15 residues. The CDR3 here is CASSQEVSTTDTQYF. CDR3 nucleotide sequence: TGTGCCAGCAGCCAAGAGGTATCCACCACAGATACGCAGTATTTT.

The chain has TRBV2 and TRBJ2-7; 9 bases line up with TRBD1. Germline CDR1 and CDR2: SNHLY and FYNNEI. The J segment lost 1 base and the V segment lost 6 bases, leaving 7 bases of the junction unmatched. There are 15 residues in the CDR3. For the CDR3, the DNA is TGTGCCAGCAGGGCACCGGGACAGGGATCCTACGAGCAGTACTTC. Protein sequence: CASRAPGQGSYEQYF.

This chain joins TRBV5-1 and TRBJ2-5; TRBD2 aligns across 7 bases. CDR1 is SGHRS and CDR2 is YFSETQ in the germline V gene. V trimming: 0 bases; J trimming: 2 bases; junction bases outside the gene matches: 4. This CDR3 is built from 15 residues. CDR3: CASSLVPAGQETQYF. CDR3 sequence (DNA): TGCGCCAGCAGCTTGGTTCCAGCGGGGCAAGAGACCCAGTACTTC.

The chain is built from TRBV9 and TRBJ1-4; 9 bases align to TRBD1. CDR1 and CDR2 from the germline V gene are SGDLS and YYNGEE. The CDR3 consists of 14 residues. Germline trimming cut 4 bases from V and 8 bases from J; bases unmatched to any gene: 6. The CDR3 DNA reads TGTGCCAGCAGCACCCGACAGGGGGACGAAAAACTGTTTTTT. Its translation: CASSTRQGDEKLFF.

The V and J genes are TRBV7-2 and TRBJ2-2; 10 bases map to TRBD2. Looked up from germline, CDR1 is SGHTA and CDR2 is FQGNSA. The CDR3 is 17 residues long. J gave up 3 bases and V 1 base, and 5 bases lay outside the gene matches. The DNA for the CDR3 is TGTGCCAGCAGCTTAGACGCTAGCGGGGGATACACCGGGGAGCTGTTTTTT. Translation gives CASSLDASGGYTGELFF.

The rearrangement joins TRBV18 to TRBJ1-2, with 7 bases identical to TRBD1. With 3 bases clipped from V and 7 bases from J, the junction kept 17 bases outside the gene matches. Germline V CDR1 and CDR2: KGHSH, LQKENI. This CDR3 is built from 17 residues. The CDR3 here is CASSPQQPRQGEAGYTF. The CDR3 DNA sequence: TGTGCCAGCTCACCCCAACAACCCCGACAGGGAGAGGCTGGCTACACCTTC.

The chain has TRBV29-1 and TRBJ2-5, with D possibly being TRBD1 (5 bases). V lost 8 bases and J 5 bases, leaving 15 bases between the germline ends. The length of the CDR3 is 12 residues. CDR1 and CDR2 (germline): SQVTM, ANQGSEA. CDR3 residues: CSSVAGRETQYF. The CDR3 DNA is TGCAGCAGCGTAGCAGGGCGGGAGACCCAGTACTTC.

The V and J genes are TRBV5-1 and TRBJ1-1, with a weak D call TRBD1 (6 bases). Trimming shortened V by 2 bases and J by 5 bases, and 10 bases separated the two germline ends. Germline lookup yields CDR1 SGHRS and CDR2 YFSETQ. This CDR3 comprises 13 residues. The CDR3: CASSFTDSTEAFF. CDR3 bases: TGCGCCAGCAGCTTCACGGACAGTACTGAAGCTTTCTTT.

The rearrangement joins TRBV5-6 to TRBJ2-3, with TRBD1 matching over 10 bases. There are 14 residues in the CDR3. CDR1 is SGHDT, CDR2 YYEEEE, per germline. V shed 3 bases, J shed 8 bases, and the junction held 6 bases outside the gene matches. This CDR3 is CASSYGQGGSTQYF. As DNA, the CDR3 is TGTGCCAGCAGCTACGGACAGGGGGGTAGTACGCAGTATTTT.

Turning to this clone: This same CDR3 is encoded by further DNA sequences in the sample. The chain combines TRBV5-6 with TRBJ2-2, with D hard to call. CDR1 and CDR2 (germline): SGHDT, YYEEEE. This CDR3 comprises 14 residues. V was trimmed by 0 bases and J by 2 bases, leaving 5 bases between them. CDR3 sequence (DNA): TGTGCCAGCAGCTTGGTGTCAAACACCGGGGAGCTGTTTTTT. Protein product: CASSLVSNTGELFF.

This chain uses TRBV10-3 with TRBJ2-3, with a tentative D call TRBD1 (6 bases). Germline lookup yields CDR1 ENHRY and CDR2 SYGVKD. The ends were cut back, 3 bases at V and 0 bases at J, with 16 bases in the middle. CDR3 length: 17 residues. This CDR3 is CAISDYGDTLSTDTQYF. The CDR3 nucleotides are TGTGCCATCAGTGACTACGGGGACACCCTAAGCACAGATACGCAGTATTTT.